Listed below are T cell receptor beta chains from one sample, sequenced in a study of shared clonotypes between healthy human individuals. Assay used: immunoSEQ multiplex PCR; TCRdb lists only in-frame clones, some missing. The repertoire includes some 2.1 million clones, roughly 93% of them detected once, and more than 1.5% sits in the top ten. The sample comprised naive CD8+ T cells from PBMCs. The receptor set was obtained from a young man in good health. Some clones in this sample may be carry-over from other donors' samples. Each CDR3 is given with its conserved first and last residue. D genes are given only for firm matches. The size of a clone is reported for some rows only, either as once, few or many, or as a class for expanded clones.

.	17	TRBV7-9	once	TRBJ2-1	TGTGCCAGCAGCTTAGCAAGTAGGATGGGCCTAACCGATGAGCAGTTCTTC	CASSLASRMGLTDEQFF
.	10	TRBV27	.	TRBJ2-3	TGTGCCAGCAGGGGGGCTACGCAGTATTTT	CASRGATQYF
TRBD2	16	TRBV27	.	TRBJ2-1	TGTGCCAGCAGGGTACTGAGGGGCGCGGGAGACAATGAGCAGTTCTTC	CASRVLRGAGDNEQFF
.	13	TRBV27	.	TRBJ2-7	TGTGCCAGCAGTTTAAGCACCTCCTACGAGCAGTACTTC	CASSLSTSYEQYF
.	12	TRBV11-2	few	TRBJ1-2	TGTGCCAGCAGCTCCACCCGGGGCGGCTACACCTTC	CASSSTRGGYTF
.	15	TRBV18	.	TRBJ2-5	TGTGCCAGCTCACCGCTAATAACAGGGCAAGAGACCCAGTACTTC	CASSPLITGQETQYF
.	14	TRBV2	.	TRBJ1-3	TGTGCCAGCAGTGCCAGGGGACCTGGAAACACCATATATTTT	CASSARGPGNTIYF
.	16	TRBV19	.	TRBJ1-2	TGTGCCAGTAGTACGGCTTCGACAGGACACCCCTATGGCTACACCTTC	CASSTASTGHPYGYTF
.	14	TRBV6-5	.	TRBJ2-7	TGTGCCAGCAGCCCCCTGTCGGGTCCCTACGAGCAGTACTTC	CASSPLSGPYEQYF
.	12	TRBV9	.	TRBJ2-3	TGTGCCAGCAGCGCCTTGCAGGATACGCAGTATTTT	CASSALQDTQYF
TRBD2	15	TRBV4-2	.	TRBJ2-7	TGTGCCAGCAGCGAACTAGCGGGAGTCTTCGTCGAGCAGTACTTC	CASSELAGVFVEQYF
.	15	TRBV7-8	.	TRBJ2-7	TGTGCCAGCAGCTTAGGACGCGGGGAGACCTACGAGCAGTACTTC	CASSLGRGETYEQYF
TRBD2	14	TRBV10-2	.	TRBJ2-1	TGCGCCAGCAGTTCCGTAGCGGGAGTTAATGAGCAGTTCTTC	CASSSVAGVNEQFF
TRBD1	15	TRBV19	.	TRBJ2-7	TGTGCCAGTAGTCCTGATCGGGACAGAAACTACGAGCAGTACTTC	CASSPDRDRNYEQYF
.	17	TRBV28	.	TRBJ2-5	TGTGCCAGCACCACCCCCCGATTACGGTCGTACCAAGAGACCCAGTACTTC	CASTTPRLRSYQETQYF
.	12	TRBV9	.	TRBJ1-1	TGTGCCAGCAGCCTCACAGGGACTGAAGCTTTCTTT	CASSLTGTEAFF
.	13	TRBV4-3	.	TRBJ2-1	TGCGCCAGCAGCCAAGGCTTCCCGACAATAGTAATCTTC	CASSQGFPTIVIF
.	16	TRBV9	.	TRBJ2-1	TGTGCCAGCAGCCCCGACGGCCACAACTACTACAATGAGCAGTTCTTC	CASSPDGHNYYNEQFF
.	17	TRBV28	once	TRBJ2-5	TGTGCCAGCAGCCCTATGGGTGGGCCGTTACCTCAAGAGACCCAGTACTTC	CASSPMGGPLPQETQYF
.	20	TRBV21-1	.	TRBJ2-2	TGTGCCAGCAGCAAAGATGAAGGGACTAGCGGGAGATATAACACCGGGGAGCTGTTTTTT	CASSKDEGTSGRYNTGELFF
.	11	TRBV20-1	.	TRBJ2-7	TGCAGTGCTAGACAGTACTACGAGCAGTACTTC	CSARQYYEQYF
.	14	TRBV18	.	TRBJ2-5	TGTGCCAGCTCACTGGGGGGCTGGGAAGAGACCCAGTACTTC	CASSLGGWEETQYF
.	16	TRBV7-9	.	TRBJ2-1	TGTGCCAGCAGCTTATCGGCGGACAGCTCCTACAATGAGCAGTTCTTC	CASSLSADSSYNEQFF
.	16	TRBV5-5	.	TRBJ2-1	TGTGCCAGCAGCTGGTACAGGGACGCGAACTACAATGAGCAGTTCTTC	CASSWYRDANYNEQFF
.	11	TRBV28	.	TRBJ1-2	TGTGCCAGCAGCCTCGGGACTGGCTACACCTTC	CASSLGTGYTF
.	12	TRBV7-9	.	TRBJ2-1	TGTGCCAGCAGCTTAGGTCCAGGGTTCCAGTTCTTC	CASSLGPGFQFF
.	11	TRBV27	.	TRBJ2-1	TGTGCCAGCAGGACGGGTAATGAGCAGTTCTTC	CASRTGNEQFF
.	16	TRBV11-2	once	TRBJ1-2	TGTGCCAGCAGCTTAGTGGTCTCCCCCGCTTGGAATGGCTACACCTTC	CASSLVVSPAWNGYTF
.	17	TRBV7-9	.	TRBJ1-5	TGTGCCAGCAGTAAATCAACCCCCGACTTTAGCAATCAGCCCCAGCATTTT	CASSKSTPDFSNQPQHF
.	17	TRBV29-1	.	TRBJ1-4	TGCAGCCACCCAATGGAGGGAGCTACTGCAACTAATGAAAAACTGTTTTTT	CSHPMEGATATNEKLFF
.	15	TRBV7-9	once	TRBJ1-2	TGTGCCAGCAGCCCCCCTCAGGGACGGATCTATGGCTACACCTTC	CASSPPQGRIYGYTF
TRBD1	12	TRBV6-6	.	TRBJ2-7	TGTGCCAGCGCAGGGGGCGAGGGCGAGCAGTACTTC	CASAGGEGEQYF
TRBD2	13	TRBV2	.	TRBJ2-7	TGTGCCAGCAGCAGACTAGCGGGACGCGAGCAGTACTTC	CASSRLAGREQYF
TRBD1	12	TRBV13	.	TRBJ2-5	TGTGCCAGCAACAGGGGTGGGGAGACCCAGTACTTC	CASNRGGETQYF
TRBD1	15	TRBV4-3	.	TRBJ2-7	TGCGCCAGCAGCAACCTTTGGGGACAGGGTGTCGAGCAGTACTTC	CASSNLWGQGVEQYF
.	15	TRBV29-1	.	TRBJ1-3	TGCAGCGTTGGAATAACAAGGCTATCTGGAAACACCATATATTTT	CSVGITRLSGNTIYF
.	16	TRBV7-9	.	TRBJ2-5	TGTGCCAGCAGCTTAGTCCAAGGTCCGTACCAAGAGACCCAGTACTTC	CASSLVQGPYQETQYF
.	16	TRBV30	.	TRBJ1-5	TGTGCCTGGATCTTCCCCAGGCAGGGGAATCATCAGCCCCAGCATTTT	CAWIFPRQGNHQPQHF
TRBD1	16	TRBV2	once	TRBJ1-2	TGTGCCAGCAGTCCCCGGGACAGGTATCCTAACTATGGCTACACCTTC	CASSPRDRYPNYGYTF